The entry that follows covers one TCR beta chain sequence. Its antigen is undetermined. The sample originates from a study of T cell repertoires in cytomegalovirus infection. Study context: HLA-B-restricted CMV epitopes that are well studied, plus recently identified HLA-C-restricted ones, were used by the study. Both a matching HLA type and CMV infection were indicated by public TCR beta signatures. Study-level results: The ex vivo response was dominated by HLA-C-restricted CMV-specific TCR beta clonotypes.

TCRdb used MiXCR to reprocess the reads, holding one entry per CDR3 protein. The sample has about 700,000 distinct CDR3 sequences; roughly a third are singletons. The clonotype was recovered from a human donor in good health (CMV status not recorded). Some clones in this sample may be carry-over from other donors' samples. The material was cultured PBMCs, obtained from culture after CMV antigen stimulation.

The CDR3 nucleotides are TGTGCCAGCAGCGTTTACTCCTTAGCGGGAGCTGTGTACAATGAGCAGTTCTTC. Its translation is CASSVYSLAGAVYNEQFF. The gene calls are TRBV9 and TRBJ2-1; 9 bases fit TRBD2. CDR3 size: 18 residues. J gave up 4 bases and V 2 bases, and 13 bases lay outside the gene matches. Germline CDR1 reads SGDLS; CDR2 reads YYNGEE.